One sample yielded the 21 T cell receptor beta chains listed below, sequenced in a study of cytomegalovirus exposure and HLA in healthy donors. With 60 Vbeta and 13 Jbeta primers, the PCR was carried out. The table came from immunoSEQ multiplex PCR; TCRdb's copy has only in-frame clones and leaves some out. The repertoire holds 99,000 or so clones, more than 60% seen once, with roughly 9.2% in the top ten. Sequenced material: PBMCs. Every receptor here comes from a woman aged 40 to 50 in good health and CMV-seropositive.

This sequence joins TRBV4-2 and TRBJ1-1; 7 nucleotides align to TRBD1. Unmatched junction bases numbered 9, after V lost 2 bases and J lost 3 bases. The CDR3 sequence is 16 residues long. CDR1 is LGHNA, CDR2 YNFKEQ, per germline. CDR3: CASSQLSPRGDTEAFF. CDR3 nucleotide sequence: TGTGCCAGCAGCCAATTATCCCCCAGGGGGGACACTGAAGCTTTCTTT.

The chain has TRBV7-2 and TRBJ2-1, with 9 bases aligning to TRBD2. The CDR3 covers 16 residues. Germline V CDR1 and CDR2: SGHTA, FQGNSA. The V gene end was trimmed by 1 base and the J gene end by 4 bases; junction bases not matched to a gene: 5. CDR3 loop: CASSLVSAGGYNEQFF. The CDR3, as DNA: TGTGCCAGCAGCTTAGTTAGCGCGGGGGGGTACAATGAGCAGTTCTTC.

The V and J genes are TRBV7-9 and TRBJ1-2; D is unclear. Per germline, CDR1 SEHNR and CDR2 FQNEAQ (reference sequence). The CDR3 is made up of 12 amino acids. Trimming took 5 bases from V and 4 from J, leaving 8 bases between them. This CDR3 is CASSRNGYGYTF. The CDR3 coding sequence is TGTGCCAGCAGCCGCAACGGCTATGGCTACACCTTC.

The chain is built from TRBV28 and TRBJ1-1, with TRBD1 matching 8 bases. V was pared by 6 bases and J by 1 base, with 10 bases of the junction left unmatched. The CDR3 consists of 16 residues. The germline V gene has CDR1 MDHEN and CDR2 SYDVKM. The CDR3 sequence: CASSLFLGQGNTEAFF. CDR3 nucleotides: TGTGCCAGCAGCCTCTTTCTTGGACAGGGGAACACTGAAGCTTTCTTT.

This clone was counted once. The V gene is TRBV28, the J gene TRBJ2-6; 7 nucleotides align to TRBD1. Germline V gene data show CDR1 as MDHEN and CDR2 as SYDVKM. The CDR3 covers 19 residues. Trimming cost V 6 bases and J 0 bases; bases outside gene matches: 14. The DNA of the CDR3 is TGTGCCAGCAGCGATACCCTGGGACAGCTCCTCTCTGGGGCCAACGTCCTGACTTTC. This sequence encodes CASSDTLGQLLSGANVLTF.

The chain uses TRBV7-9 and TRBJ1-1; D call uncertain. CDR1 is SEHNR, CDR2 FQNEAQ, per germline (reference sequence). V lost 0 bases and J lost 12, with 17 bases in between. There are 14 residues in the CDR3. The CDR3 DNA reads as TGTGCCAGCAGCTTAGCCGCGGAGGTTAGAAAGACTTTCTTT. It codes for CASSLAAEVRKTFF. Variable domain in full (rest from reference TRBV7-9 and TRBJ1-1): DTGVSQNPRHKITKRGQNVTFRCDPISEHNRLYWYRQTLGQGPEFLTYFQNEAQLEKSRLLSDRFSAERPKGSFSTLEIQRTEQGDSAMYLCASSLAAEVRKTFFGQGTRLTVV.

In DNA form, the CDR3 reads TGTGCCAGCAAAGGGGTCTGGTCCGGGAGGAACACCGGGGAGCTGTTTTTT. The encoded protein is CASKGVWSGRNTGELFF. The chain links TRBV27 to TRBJ2-2; D is possibly TRBD2 (6 bases). This CDR3 comprises 17 residues. Deletions cut 7 bases from V and 1 base from J, with 19 bases between. CDR1 is MNHEY, CDR2 SMNVEV, per germline (reference sequence).

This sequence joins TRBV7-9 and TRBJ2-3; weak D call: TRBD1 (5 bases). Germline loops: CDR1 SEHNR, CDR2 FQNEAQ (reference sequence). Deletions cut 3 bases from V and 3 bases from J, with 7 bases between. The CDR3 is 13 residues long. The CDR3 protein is CASSFKGTDTQYF. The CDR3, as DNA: TGTGCCAGCAGCTTCAAGGGGACAGATACGCAGTATTTT. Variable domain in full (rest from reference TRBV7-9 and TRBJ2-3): DTGVSQNPRHKITKRGQNVTFRCDPISEHNRLYWYRQTLGQGPEFLTYFQNEAQLEKSRLLSDRFSAERPKGSFSTLEIQRTEQGDSAMYLCASSFKGTDTQYFGPGTRLTVL.

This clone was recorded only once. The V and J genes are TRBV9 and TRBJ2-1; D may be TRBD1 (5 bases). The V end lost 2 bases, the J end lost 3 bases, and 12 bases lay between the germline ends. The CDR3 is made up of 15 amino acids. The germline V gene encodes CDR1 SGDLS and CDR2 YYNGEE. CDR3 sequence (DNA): TGTGCCAGCAGCGTGCAGGGAAGCCACTACAATGAGCAGTTCTTC. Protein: CASSVQGSHYNEQFF.

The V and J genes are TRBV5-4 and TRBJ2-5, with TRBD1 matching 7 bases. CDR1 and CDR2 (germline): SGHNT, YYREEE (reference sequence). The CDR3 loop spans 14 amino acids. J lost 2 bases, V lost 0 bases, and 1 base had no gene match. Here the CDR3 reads CASSLARGQETQYF. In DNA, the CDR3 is TGTGCCAGCAGCTTGGCCAGGGGGCAAGAGACCCAGTACTTC.

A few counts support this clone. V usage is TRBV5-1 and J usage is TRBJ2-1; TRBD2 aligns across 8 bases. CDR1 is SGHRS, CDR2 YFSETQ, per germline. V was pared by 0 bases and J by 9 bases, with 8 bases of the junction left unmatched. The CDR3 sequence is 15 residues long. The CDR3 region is CASSLASGSLGEQFF. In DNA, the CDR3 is TGCGCCAGCAGCTTGGCCAGCGGGAGTCTTGGTGAGCAGTTCTTC.

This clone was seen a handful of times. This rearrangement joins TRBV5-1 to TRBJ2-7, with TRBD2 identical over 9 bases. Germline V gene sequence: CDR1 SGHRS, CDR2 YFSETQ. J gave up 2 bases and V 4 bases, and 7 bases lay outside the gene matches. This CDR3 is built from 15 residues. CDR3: CASSLGLATTYEQYF. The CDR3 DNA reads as TGCGCCAGCAGCCTTGGACTAGCGACGACCTACGAGCAGTACTTC.

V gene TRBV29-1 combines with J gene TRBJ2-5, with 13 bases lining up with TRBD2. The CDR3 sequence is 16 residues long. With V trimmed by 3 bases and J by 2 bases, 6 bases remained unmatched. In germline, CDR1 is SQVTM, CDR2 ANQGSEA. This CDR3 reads CSVDGGLAGSQETQYF. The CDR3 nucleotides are TGCAGCGTTGATGGGGGACTAGCGGGATCACAAGAGACCCAGTACTTC.

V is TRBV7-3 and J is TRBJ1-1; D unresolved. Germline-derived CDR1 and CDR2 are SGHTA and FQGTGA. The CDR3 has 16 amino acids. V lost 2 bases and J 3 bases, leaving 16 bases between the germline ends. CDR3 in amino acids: CASSLLSVGRDTEAFF. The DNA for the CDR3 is TGTGCCAGCAGCTTACTCTCAGTTGGGCGGGACACTGAAGCTTTCTTT.

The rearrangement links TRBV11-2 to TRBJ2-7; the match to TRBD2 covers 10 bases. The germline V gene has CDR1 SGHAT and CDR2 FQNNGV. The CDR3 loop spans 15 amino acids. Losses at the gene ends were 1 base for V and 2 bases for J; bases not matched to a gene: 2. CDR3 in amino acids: CASSLASGGPYEQYF. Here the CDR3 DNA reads TGTGCCAGCAGCTTAGCTAGCGGGGGCCCCTACGAGCAGTACTTC.

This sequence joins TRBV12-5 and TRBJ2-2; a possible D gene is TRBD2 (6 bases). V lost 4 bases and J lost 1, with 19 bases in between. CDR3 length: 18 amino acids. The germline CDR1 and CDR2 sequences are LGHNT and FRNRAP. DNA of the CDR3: TGTGCTAGTGGTTCTACCCGCGGGGAAGCGGGGAACACCGGGGAGCTGTTTTTT. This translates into CASGSTRGEAGNTGELFF.

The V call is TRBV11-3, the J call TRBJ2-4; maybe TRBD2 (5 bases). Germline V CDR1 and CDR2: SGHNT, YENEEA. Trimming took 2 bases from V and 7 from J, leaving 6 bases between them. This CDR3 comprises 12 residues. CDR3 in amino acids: CASSLRGNIQYF. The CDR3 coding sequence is TGTGCCAGCAGCTTACGAGGGAACATTCAGTACTTC. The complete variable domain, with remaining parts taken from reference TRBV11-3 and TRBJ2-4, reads EAGVVQSPRYKIIEKKQPVAFWCNPISGHNTLYWYLQNLGQGPELLIRYENEEAVDDSQLPKDRFSAERLKGVDSTLKIQPAELGDSAVYLCASSLRGNIQYFGAGTRLSVL.

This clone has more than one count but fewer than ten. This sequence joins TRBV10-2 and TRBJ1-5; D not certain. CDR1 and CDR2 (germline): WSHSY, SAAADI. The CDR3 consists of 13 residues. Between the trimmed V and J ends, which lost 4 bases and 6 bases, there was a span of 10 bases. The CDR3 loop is CASSVSLFQPQHF. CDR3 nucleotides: TGCGCCAGCAGTGTTTCTCTATTTCAGCCCCAGCATTTT.

The CDR3 protein is CASSLRLAGLPDTQYF. The CDR3 region has the DNA TGTGCCAGCAGCTTACGGCTAGCGGGGCTCCCAGATACGCAGTATTTT. This chain connects TRBV7-8 to TRBJ2-3; 9 nucleotides match TRBD2. The germline V gene has CDR1 SGHVS and CDR2 FQNEAQ. The CDR3 spans 16 residues. The ends lost 2 bases at V and 4 bases at J; junction bases unmatched: 7.

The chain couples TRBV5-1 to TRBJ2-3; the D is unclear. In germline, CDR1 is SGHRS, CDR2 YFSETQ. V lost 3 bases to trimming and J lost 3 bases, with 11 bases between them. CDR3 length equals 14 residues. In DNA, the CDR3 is TGCGCCAGCAGCTCCAGTCTAGTAACAGATACGCAGTATTTT. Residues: CASSSSLVTDTQYF.

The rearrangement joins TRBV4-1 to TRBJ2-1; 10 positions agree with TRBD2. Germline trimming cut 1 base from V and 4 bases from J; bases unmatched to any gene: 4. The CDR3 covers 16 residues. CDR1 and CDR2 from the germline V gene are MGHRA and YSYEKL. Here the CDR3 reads CASSQGSGRTYNEQFF. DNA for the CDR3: TGCGCCAGCAGCCAAGGTAGCGGGAGGACTTACAATGAGCAGTTCTTC.